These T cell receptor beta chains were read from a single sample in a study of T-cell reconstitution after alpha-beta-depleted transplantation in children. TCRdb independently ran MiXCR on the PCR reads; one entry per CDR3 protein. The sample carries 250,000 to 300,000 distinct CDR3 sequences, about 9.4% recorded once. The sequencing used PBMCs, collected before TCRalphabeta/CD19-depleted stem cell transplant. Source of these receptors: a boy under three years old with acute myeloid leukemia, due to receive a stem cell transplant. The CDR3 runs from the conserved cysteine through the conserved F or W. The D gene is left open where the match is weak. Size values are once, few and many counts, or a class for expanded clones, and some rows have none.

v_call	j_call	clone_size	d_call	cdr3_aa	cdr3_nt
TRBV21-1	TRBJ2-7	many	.	CASSKADSQPYEQYF	TGTGCCAGCAGCAAAGCGGACAGCCAACCCTACGAGCAGTACTTC
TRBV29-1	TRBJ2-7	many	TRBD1	CSVSPGQGAYEQYF	TGCAGCGTCTCACCGGGACAGGGGGCCTACGAGCAGTACTTC
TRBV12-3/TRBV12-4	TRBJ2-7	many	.	CASTPSVVGWDEQYF	TGTGCCAGCACCCCCAGCGTGGTCGGATGGGACGAGCAGTACTTC
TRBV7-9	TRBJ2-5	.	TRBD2	CASNPGGGREETQYF	TGTGCCAGCAACCCGGGAGGAGGGAGGGAAGAGACCCAGTACTTC
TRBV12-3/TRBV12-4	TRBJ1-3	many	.	CASSFPDKTGNTIYF	TGTGCCAGCAGTTTCCCGGACAAGACTGGAAACACCATATATTTT
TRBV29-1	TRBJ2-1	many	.	CSVEEVSRDEQFF	TGCAGCGTTGAAGAAGTATCCAGAGATGAGCAGTTCTTC
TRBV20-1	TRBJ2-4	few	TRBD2	CSARVSGRSNIQYF	TGCAGTGCTAGAGTTAGCGGGAGATCTAACATTCAGTACTTC
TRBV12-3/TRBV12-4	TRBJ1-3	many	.	CASSFGGAGNTIYF	TGTGCCAGCAGTTTTGGGGGGGCTGGAAACACCATATATTTT
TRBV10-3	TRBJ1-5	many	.	CAISEGDQPQHF	TGTGCCATCAGTGAGGGGGATCAGCCCCAGCATTTT
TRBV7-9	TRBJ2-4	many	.	CASSLAHQEERNIQYF	TGTGCCAGCAGCTTAGCGCATCAGGAGGAGAGAAACATTCAGTACTTC
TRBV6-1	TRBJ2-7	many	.	CASSPLDRRYEQYF	TGTGCCAGCAGCCCCCTCGACAGGCGGTACGAGCAGTACTTC
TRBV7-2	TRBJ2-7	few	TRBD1	CASSLMGTVSEQYF	TGTGCCAGCAGCTTAATGGGGACAGTGTCCGAGCAGTACTTC
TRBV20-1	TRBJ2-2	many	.	CSARAGTGELFF	TGCAGTGCTAGAGCGGGGACCGGGGAGCTGTTTTTT
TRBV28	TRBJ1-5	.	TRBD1	CASSLPRTGVYSNQPQHF	TGTGCCAGCAGTTTACCCAGGACAGGGGTTTATAGCAATCAGCCCCAGCATTTT
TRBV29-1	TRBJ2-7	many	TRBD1	CSVGTGGFYEQYF	TGCAGCGTTGGGACAGGGGGTTTTTACGAGCAGTACTTC
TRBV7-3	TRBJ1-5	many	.	CASSLQAGASDSNQPQHF	TGTGCCAGCAGCTTGCAAGCCGGGGCATCTGATAGCAATCAGCCCCAGCATTTT
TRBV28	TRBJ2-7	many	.	CASSYGDYEQYF	TGTGCCAGCAGTTACGGCGACTACGAGCAGTACTTC
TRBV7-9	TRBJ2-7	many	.	CASSHPAGAVYEQYF	TGTGCCAGCAGCCACCCGGCAGGGGCAGTCTACGAGCAGTACTTC
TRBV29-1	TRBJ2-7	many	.	CSVLVPPYEQYF	TGCAGCGTCCTGGTCCCCCCCTACGAGCAGTACTTC
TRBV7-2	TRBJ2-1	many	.	CASSIARDYNEQFF	TGTGCCAGCAGCATTGCAAGGGACTACAATGAGCAGTTCTTC
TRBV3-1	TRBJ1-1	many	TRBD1	CASSPRDRVGGTEAFF	TGTGCCAGCAGCCCCCGGGACAGGGTCGGGGGCACTGAAGCTTTCTTT
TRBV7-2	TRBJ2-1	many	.	CASSPDSRSYNEQFF	TGTGCCAGCAGTCCGGACAGCCGCTCCTACAATGAGCAGTTCTTC
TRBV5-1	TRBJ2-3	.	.	CASSLGTVTGDTQYF	TGCGCCAGCAGCTTGGGGACAGTTACGGGGGATACGCAGTATTTT
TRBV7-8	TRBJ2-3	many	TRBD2	CASSSRLAGEYF	TGTGCCAGCAGCTCCCGACTAGCGGGGGAATATTTT
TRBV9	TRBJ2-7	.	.	CASSVEGGQAIREQYF	TGTGCCAGCAGCGTAGAGGGGGGACAAGCGATTCGTGAGCAGTACTTC
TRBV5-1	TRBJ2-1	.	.	CASSFTSNEQFF	TGCGCCAGCAGCTTCACTTCCAATGAGCAGTTCTTC
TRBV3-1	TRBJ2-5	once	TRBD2	CATSPGRLAGMYQETQYF	TGTGCCACCAGCCCAGGACGACTAGCGGGGATGTACCAAGAGACCCAGTACTTC
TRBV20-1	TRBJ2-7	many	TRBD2	CSAERAGGSYEQYF	TGCAGTGCTGAGAGGGCGGGGGGGAGTTACGAGCAGTACTTC
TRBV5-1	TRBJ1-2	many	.	CASSSGPNDHGYTF	TGCGCCAGCAGCTCGGGACCCAATGATCATGGCTACACCTTC
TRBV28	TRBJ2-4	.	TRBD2	CASSLPSGGSKNIQYF	TGTGCCAGCAGTTTGCCCAGCGGGGGGTCCAAAAACATTCAGTACTTC
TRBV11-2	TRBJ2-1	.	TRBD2	CASSLDLLTSGFSYNEQFF	TGTGCCAGCAGCTTAGATCTTCTGACTAGCGGGTTTTCCTACAATGAGCAGTTCTTC
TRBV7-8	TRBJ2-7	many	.	CASRAAGSSYEQYF	TGTGCCAGCAGGGCGGCGGGGAGCTCCTACGAGCAGTACTTC
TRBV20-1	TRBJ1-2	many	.	CSARDSGGRGYTF	TGCAGTGCTAGAGATAGTGGGGGGCGAGGCTACACCTTC